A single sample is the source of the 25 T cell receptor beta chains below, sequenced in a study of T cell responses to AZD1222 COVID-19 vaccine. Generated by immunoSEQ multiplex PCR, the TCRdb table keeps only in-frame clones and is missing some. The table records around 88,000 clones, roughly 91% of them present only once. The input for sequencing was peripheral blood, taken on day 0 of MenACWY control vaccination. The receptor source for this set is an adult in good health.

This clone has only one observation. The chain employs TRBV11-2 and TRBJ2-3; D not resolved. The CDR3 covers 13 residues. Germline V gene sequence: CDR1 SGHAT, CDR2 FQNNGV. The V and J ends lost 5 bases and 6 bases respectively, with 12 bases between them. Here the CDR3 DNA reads TGTGCCAGCAGCCCCAATAATATGGATACGCAGTATTTT. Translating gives CASSPNNMDTQYF. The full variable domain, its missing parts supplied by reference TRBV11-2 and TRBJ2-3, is EAGVAQSPRYKIIEKRQSVAFWCNPISGHATLYWYQQILGQGPKLLIQFQNNGVVDDSQLPKDRFSAERLKGVDSTLKIQPAKLEDSAVYLCASSPNNMDTQYFGPGTRLTVL.

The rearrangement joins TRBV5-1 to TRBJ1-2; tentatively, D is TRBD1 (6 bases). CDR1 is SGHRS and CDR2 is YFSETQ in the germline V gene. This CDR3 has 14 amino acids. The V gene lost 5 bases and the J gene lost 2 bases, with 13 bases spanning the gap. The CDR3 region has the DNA TGCGCCAGCAGGGGAGGTCAGGGGAACTATGGCTACACCTTC. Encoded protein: CASRGGQGNYGYTF.

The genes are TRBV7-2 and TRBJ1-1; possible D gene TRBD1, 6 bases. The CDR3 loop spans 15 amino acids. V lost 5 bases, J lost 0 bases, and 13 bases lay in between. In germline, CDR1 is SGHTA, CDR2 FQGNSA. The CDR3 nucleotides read TGTGCCAGCAGCGGGGGGCGGGGACTGAACACTGAAGCTTTCTTT. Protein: CASSGGRGLNTEAFF.

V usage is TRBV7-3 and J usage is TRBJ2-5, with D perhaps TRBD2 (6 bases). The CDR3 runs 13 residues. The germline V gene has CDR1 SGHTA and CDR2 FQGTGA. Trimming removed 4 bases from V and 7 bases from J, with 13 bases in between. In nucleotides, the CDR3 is TGTGCCAGCAGCTCCGACCCACTAGCGACCCAGTACTTC. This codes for CASSSDPLATQYF.

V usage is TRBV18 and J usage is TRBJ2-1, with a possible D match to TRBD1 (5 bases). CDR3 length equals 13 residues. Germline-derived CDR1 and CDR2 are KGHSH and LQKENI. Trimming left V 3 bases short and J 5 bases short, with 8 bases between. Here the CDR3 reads CASSPSDNNEQFF. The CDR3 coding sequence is TGTGCCAGCTCACCTTCGGACAACAATGAGCAGTTCTTC.

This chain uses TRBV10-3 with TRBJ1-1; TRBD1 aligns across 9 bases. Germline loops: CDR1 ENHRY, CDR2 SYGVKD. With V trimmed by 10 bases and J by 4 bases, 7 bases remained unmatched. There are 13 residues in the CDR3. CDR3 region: CATLQTGGTEAFF. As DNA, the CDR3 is TGTGCCACATTACAGACAGGGGGCACTGAAGCTTTCTTT.

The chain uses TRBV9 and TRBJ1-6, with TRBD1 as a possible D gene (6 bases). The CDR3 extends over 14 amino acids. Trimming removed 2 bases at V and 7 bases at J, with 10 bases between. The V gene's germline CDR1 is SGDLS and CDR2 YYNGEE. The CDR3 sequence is CASSVRQGNSPLHF. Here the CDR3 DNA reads TGTGCCAGCAGCGTGAGGCAGGGGAATTCACCCCTCCACTTT.

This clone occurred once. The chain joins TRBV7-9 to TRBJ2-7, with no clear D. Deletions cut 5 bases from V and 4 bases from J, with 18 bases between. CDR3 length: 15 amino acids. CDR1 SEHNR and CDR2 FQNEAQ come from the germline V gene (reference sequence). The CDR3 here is CASSLGRALFYEQYF. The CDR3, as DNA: TGTGCCAGCAGCCTTGGAAGGGCCTTATTTTACGAGCAGTACTTC. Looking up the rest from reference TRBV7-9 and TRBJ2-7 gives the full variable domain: DTGVSQNPRHKITKRGQNVTFRCDPISEHNRLYWYRQTLGQGPEFLTYFQNEAQLEKSRLLSDRFSAERPKGSFSTLEIQRTEQGDSAMYLCASSLGRALFYEQYFGPGTRLTVT.

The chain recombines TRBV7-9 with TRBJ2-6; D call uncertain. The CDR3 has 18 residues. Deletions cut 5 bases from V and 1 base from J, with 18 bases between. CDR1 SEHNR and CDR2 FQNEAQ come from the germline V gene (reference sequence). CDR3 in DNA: TGTGCCAGCAGCCCCAATTCGGGCCCAGAATCTGGGGCCAACGTCCTGACTTTC. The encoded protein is CASSPNSGPESGANVLTF.

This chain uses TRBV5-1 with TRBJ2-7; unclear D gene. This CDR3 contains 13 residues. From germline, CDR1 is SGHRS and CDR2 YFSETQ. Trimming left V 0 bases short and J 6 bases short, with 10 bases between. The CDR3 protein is CASSLGLEGEQYF. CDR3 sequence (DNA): TGCGCCAGCAGCTTGGGACTCGAAGGCGAGCAGTACTTC.

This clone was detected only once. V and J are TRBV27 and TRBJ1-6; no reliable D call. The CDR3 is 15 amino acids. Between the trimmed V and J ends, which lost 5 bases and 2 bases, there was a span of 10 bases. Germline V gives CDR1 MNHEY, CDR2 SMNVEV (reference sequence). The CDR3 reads CASSRQAAYNSPLHF. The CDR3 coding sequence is TGTGCCAGCAGTAGGCAGGCGGCCTATAATTCACCCCTCCACTTT.

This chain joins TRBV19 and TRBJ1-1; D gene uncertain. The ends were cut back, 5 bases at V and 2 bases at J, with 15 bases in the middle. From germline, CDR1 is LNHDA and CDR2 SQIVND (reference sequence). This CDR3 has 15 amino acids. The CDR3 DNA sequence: TGTGCCAGTAGTTCTTCCCGGACGGTTAACACTGAAGCTTTCTTT. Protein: CASSSSRTVNTEAFF.

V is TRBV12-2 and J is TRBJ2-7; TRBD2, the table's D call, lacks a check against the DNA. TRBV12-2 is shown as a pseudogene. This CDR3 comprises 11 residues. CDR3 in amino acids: CASRIRTFRYF. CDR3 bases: TGTGCAAGTCGCATCCGGACTTTCCGGTACTTC.

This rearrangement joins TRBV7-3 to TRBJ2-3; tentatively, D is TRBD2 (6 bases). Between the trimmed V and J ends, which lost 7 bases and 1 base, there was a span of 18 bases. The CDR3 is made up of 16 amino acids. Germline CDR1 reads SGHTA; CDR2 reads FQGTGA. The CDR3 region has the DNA TGTGCCAGCATCCCAGAGCTGCGGGGTCGCACAGATACGCAGTATTTT. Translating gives CASIPELRGRTDTQYF.

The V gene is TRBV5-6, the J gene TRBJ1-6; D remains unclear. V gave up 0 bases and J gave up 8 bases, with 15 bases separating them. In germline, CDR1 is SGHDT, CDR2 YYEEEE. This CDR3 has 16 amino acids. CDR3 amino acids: CASSLVAESHYSPLHF. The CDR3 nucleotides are TGTGCCAGCAGCTTGGTGGCGGAATCCCATTATTCACCCCTCCACTTT.

In DNA, the CDR3 is TGTGCCACCAGCAGGGCGCAGGGGGACACTGAAGCTTTCTTT. This encodes CATSRAQGDTEAFF. V usage is TRBV15 and J usage is TRBJ1-1; TRBD1 matches 7 bases. CDR1 LNHNV and CDR2 YYDKDF come from the germline V gene (reference sequence). The CDR3 is made up of 14 amino acids. The V and J ends lost 3 bases and 3 bases, in that order; junction bases with no gene match: 4.

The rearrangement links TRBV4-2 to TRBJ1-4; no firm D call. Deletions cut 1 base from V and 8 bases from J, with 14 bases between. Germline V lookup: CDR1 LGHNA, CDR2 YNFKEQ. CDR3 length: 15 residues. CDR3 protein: CASSQGHTKGEKLFF. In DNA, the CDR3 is TGTGCCAGCAGCCAAGGCCACACCAAAGGAGAAAAACTGTTTTTT.

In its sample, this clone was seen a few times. DNA of the CDR3: TGTGCCAGCAGTGAAGATGTGAACACTGAAGCTTTCTTT. It specifies CASSEDVNTEAFF. The V call is TRBV2, the J call TRBJ1-1; no firm D call. From germline, CDR1 is SNHLY and CDR2 FYNNEI. With 1 base removed from V and 0 bases from J, the gap between germline ends came to 3 bases. The CDR3 spans 13 residues.

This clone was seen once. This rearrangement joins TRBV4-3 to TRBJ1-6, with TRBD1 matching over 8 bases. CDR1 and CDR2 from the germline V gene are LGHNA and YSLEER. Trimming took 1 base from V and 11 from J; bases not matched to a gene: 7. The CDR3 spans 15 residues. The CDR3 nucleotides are TGCGCCAGCAGCCAAGTTAGGACAGGGTCTACACCCCTCCACTTT. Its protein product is CASSQVRTGSTPLHF.

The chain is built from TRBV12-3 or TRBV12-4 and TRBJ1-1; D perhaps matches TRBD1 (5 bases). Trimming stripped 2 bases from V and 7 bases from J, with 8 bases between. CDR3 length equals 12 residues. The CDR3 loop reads CASSLWGDEAFF. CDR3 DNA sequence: TGTGCCAGCAGTTTATGGGGGGATGAAGCTTTCTTT.

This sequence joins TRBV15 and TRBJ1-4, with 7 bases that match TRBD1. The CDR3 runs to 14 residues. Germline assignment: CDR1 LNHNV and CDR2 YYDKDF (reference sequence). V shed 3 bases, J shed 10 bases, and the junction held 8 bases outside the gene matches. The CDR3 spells CATSREQGPAKLFF. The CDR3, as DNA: TGTGCCACCAGCAGGGAACAGGGGCCCGCAAAACTGTTTTTT.

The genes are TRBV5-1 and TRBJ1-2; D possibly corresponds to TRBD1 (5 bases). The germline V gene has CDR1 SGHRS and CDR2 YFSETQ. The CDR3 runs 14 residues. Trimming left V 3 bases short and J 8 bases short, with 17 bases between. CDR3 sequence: CASSSPGWTRGYTF. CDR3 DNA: TGCGCCAGCAGCTCACCAGGGTGGACCCGGGGCTACACCTTC. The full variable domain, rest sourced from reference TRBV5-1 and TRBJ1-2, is KAGVTQTPRYLIKTRGQQVTLSCSPISGHRSVSWYQQTPGQGLQFLFEYFSETQRNKGNFPGRFSGRQFSNSRSEMNVSTLELGDSALYLCASSSPGWTRGYTFGSGTRLTVV.

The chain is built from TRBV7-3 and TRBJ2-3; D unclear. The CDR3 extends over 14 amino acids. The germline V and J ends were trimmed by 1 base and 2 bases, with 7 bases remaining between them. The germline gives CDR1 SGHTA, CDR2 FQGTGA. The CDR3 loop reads CASSLKRDTDTQYF. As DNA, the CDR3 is TGTGCCAGCAGCTTAAAAAGAGACACAGATACGCAGTATTTT.

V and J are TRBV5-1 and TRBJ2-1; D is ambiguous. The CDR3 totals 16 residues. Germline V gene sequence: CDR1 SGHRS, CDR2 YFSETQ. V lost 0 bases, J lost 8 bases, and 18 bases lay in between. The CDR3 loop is CASSLGASPLADEQFF. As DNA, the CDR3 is TGCGCCAGCAGCTTGGGGGCCAGTCCCCTCGCCGATGAGCAGTTCTTC.

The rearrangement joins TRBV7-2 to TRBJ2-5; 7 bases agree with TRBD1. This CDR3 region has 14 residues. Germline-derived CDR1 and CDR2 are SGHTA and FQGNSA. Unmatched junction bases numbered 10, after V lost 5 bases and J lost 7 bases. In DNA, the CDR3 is TGTGCCAGCAGCCTCTCCGGGACAGCCTCGACCCAGTACTTC. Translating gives CASSLSGTASTQYF.